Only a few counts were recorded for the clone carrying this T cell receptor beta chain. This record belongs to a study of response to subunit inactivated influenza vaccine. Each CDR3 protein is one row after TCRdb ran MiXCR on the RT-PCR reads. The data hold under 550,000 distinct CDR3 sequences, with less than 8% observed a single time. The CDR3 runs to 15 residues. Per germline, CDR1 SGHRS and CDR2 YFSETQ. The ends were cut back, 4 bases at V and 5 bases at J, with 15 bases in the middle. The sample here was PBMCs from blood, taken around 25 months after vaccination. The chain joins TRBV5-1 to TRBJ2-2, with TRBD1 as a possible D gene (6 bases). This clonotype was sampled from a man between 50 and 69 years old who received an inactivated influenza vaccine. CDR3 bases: TGCGCCAGCAGCCCCGGGACACTCAGTACCGGGGAGCTGTTTTTT. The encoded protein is CASSPGTLSTGELFF.